These T cell receptor beta chains were read from a single sample in a study of cytomegalovirus exposure and HLA in healthy donors. TCRdb keeps only in-frame clones here, not all; method: immunoSEQ multiplex PCR. Of approximately 150,000 clones listed, roughly 80% are singletons. Input material: PBMCs. The receptors were sampled from a woman aged 30 to 39 in good health and CMV-seropositive. Each CDR3 is given with its conserved first and last residue. The D gene is left open where the match is weak. The listing skips clone size in some rows; elsewhere it reads once, few, many or a size class.

.	few	TRBJ1-1	TRBV13	CASSSENTEAFF	TGTGCCAGCAGCTCAGAGAACACTGAAGCTTTCTTT
.	.	TRBJ1-2	TRBV25-1	CASSESGVPNGYTF	TGTGCCAGCAGTGAATCGGGGGTTCCGAATGGCTACACCTTC
.	once	TRBJ1-1	TRBV5-1	CASSLYKGGSTEAFF	TGCGCCAGCAGCTTGTATAAAGGGGGTAGCACTGAAGCTTTCTTT
.	.	TRBJ2-3	TRBV5-4	CASSLNRGTDTQYF	TGTGCCAGCAGCTTGAACAGGGGCACAGATACGCAGTATTTT
TRBD1	.	TRBJ1-2	TRBV7-2	CASSSGTGTSYGYTF	TGTGCCAGCAGCTCTGGGACAGGGACTAGCTATGGCTACACCTTC
.	.	TRBJ1-1	TRBV7-2	CASSLLMNTEAFF	TGTGCCAGCAGCTTATTAATGAACACTGAAGCTTTCTTT
TRBD1	.	TRBJ1-1	TRBV29-1	CSVSRGRGTEAFF	TGCAGCGTTTCGAGGGGGCGGGGAACTGAAGCTTTCTTT
TRBD1	.	TRBJ1-6	TRBV2	CASINRGSWDSPLHF	TGTGCCAGCATAAACAGGGGCTCCTGGGATTCACCCCTCCACTTT
.	.	TRBJ1-5	TRBV14	CANITNRARQPQHF	TGTGCCAACATAACGAACAGGGCCCGGCAGCCCCAGCATTTT
.	few	TRBJ2-2	TRBV12-5	CASGSGNTGELFF	TGTGCTAGTGGGTCAGGGAACACCGGGGAGCTGTTTTTT